Described below is a single T cell receptor beta chain sequence and its context. As yet, its antigen is unknown. The CDR3 is 14 residues long. V gave up 2 bases and J gave up 8 bases; unmatched junction bases: 8. In germline, CDR1 is MDHEN, CDR2 SYDVKM. This entry comes from a study of cytomegalovirus exposure and HLA in healthy donors. Points from the study as a whole: Apart from CMV serostatus, no immune exposure information was available. A later analysis showed TCR association rates differing by HLA locus, peaking at DRB1 and lowest at HLA-C. Most of the TCR beta V segments (in an earlier analysis) were productive either about 87% or about 30% of the time. Owing to their indistinguishability, certain V segments, notably TRBV6-2 and TRBV6-3, were excluded.

Researchers ran the PCR with 60 Vbeta and 13 Jbeta primers. The table came from immunoSEQ multiplex PCR; TCRdb's copy has only in-frame clones and leaves some out. This sample has about 190,000 clones, with approximately 83% found just once. The chain links TRBV28 to TRBJ1-2; 7 bases are shared with TRBD1. The sample consisted of PBMCs. The origin of this receptor is a woman between 50 and 59 years old in good health and CMV-seropositive. The CDR3 is CASSLEGAQDGYTF. The CDR3 DNA reads TGTGCCAGCAGTTTAGAGGGGGCACAGGACGGCTACACCTTC.